This TCR beta chain was sequenced for a study of CD8+CD57+ T cells in acquired aplastic anemia. Points from the study as a whole: In common between the patients and the controls were more than 25 CD8+ CDR3 sequences. The study found no significant CD8+ Simpson's diversity difference between patients and controls.

Previously, flow cytometry had revealed CD8+CD57+ cell expansion in the patients chosen for sequencing. Patients had not yet gotten any therapy when their blood was taken for sampling. Both TCR beta VDJ combination and CDR3 sequence profiling were carried out. Genomic DNA was the template for this profiling. TCRdb independently ran MiXCR on the reads; one entry per CDR3 protein. The repertoire holds approximately 220,000 distinct CDR3 sequences, with roughly 50% as singletons. Deletions cut 0 bases from V and 6 bases from J, with 12 bases between. This CDR3 has 14 amino acids. The germline V gene encodes CDR1 SGHRS and CDR2 YFSETQ. As to this clonotype: Its antigen is currently unknown.

Sequenced input: sorted CD4+, CD8+, or CD8+CD57+ T cells (not recorded which) from PBMCs. The receptor's source is a human donor with aplastic anemia. The chain combines TRBV5-1 with TRBJ1-1; a possible D gene is TRBD1 (5 bases). In nucleotides, the CDR3 is TGCGCCAGCAGCTTGGCCGGGGGGTACGCTGAAGCTTTCTTT. Its translation is CASSLAGGYAEAFF. Combining the CDR3 with reference TRBV5-1 and TRBJ1-1 gives the whole variable domain KAGVTQTPRYLIKTRGQQVTLSCSPISGHRSVSWYQQTPGQGLQFLFEYFSETQRNKGNFPGRFSGRQFSNSRSEMNVSTLELGDSALYLCASSLAGGYAEAFFGQGTRLTVV.